These 27 T cell receptor beta chains were all obtained from the same sample, sequenced in a study of T-cell memory formation after mild COVID-19. TCRdb re-called the 5' RACE reads through MiXCR, storing one row per CDR3 protein. Of 65,000 to 100,000 distinct CDR3 sequences listed, roughly 13% are singletons. The sequenced material came from PBMCs or a T cell subset sorted from them (not recorded which). All receptors derive from a man younger than 30 who had mild COVID-19 (a few samples of this study predate the infection). Cell type and time point are not known.

This clonotype was recorded a few times. V and J are TRBV4-1 and TRBJ1-5; D remains ambiguous. V was cut by 3 bases and J by 5 bases, with 14 bases left in between. This CDR3 has 15 residues. Germline CDR1 and CDR2: MGHRA and YSYEKL. The CDR3: CASSQDPVEYQPQHF. CDR3 DNA: TGCGCCAGCAGCCAGGACCCGGTCGAGTATCAGCCCCAGCATTTT.

This clonotype was detected only once. The chain combines TRBV12-3 or TRBV12-4 with TRBJ1-4, with D perhaps matching TRBD1 (6 bases). The CDR3 loop spans 13 amino acids. V dropped 3 bases and J dropped 10 bases, with 12 bases sitting between them. The CDR3 DNA sequence: TGTGCCAGCAGTTTGGGGGGGCCCGTAAAACTGTTTTTT. It codes for CASSLGGPVKLFF.

In its sample, this clonotype was seen a few times. The chain employs TRBV6-5 and TRBJ1-2; D uncertain. The V end was cut by 1 base, the J end by 1 base, with 7 bases between. This CDR3 contains 14 residues. Per the germline V gene, CDR1 is MNHEY and CDR2 is SVGAGI. DNA for the CDR3: TGTGCCAGCAGTTACTTGGCGGGTAACTATGGCTACACCTTC. Translating it yields CASSYLAGNYGYTF.

This clonotype was counted only a few times. The rearrangement links TRBV23-1 to TRBJ2-3; 9 bases agree with TRBD1. TRBV23-1 belongs to the ORF category, with a function that is uncertain. The CDR3 is made up of 15 amino acids. V was clipped by 8 bases and J by 5 bases; unmatched bases: 11. CDR3 amino acids: CASPGRDREKDTQYF. The CDR3 nucleotides are TGCGCCAGCCCCGGCCGGGACAGGGAAAAAGATACGCAGTATTTT.

This clonotype has ten or more counts. This sequence joins TRBV29-1 and TRBJ2-5, with D perhaps matching TRBD1 (5 bases). V was cut by 1 base and J by 5 bases, with 14 bases left in between. Germline loops: CDR1 SQVTM, CDR2 ANQGSEA. CDR3 size: 14 residues. CDR3 sequence reads: CSVEAQGYWETQYF. The CDR3 DNA follows: TGCAGCGTTGAAGCCCAGGGCTATTGGGAGACCCAGTACTTC. The whole variable domain, remainder taken from reference TRBV29-1 and TRBJ2-5, is SAVISQKPSRDICQRGTSLTIQCQVDSQVTMMFWYRQQPGQSLTLIATANQGSEATYESGFVIDKFPISRPNLTFSTLTVSNMSPEDSSIYLCSVEAQGYWETQYFGPGTRLLVL.

The chain recombines TRBV30 with TRBJ2-3, with a possible D match to TRBD2 (5 bases). This CDR3 is built from 15 residues. The V gene's germline CDR1 is GTSNPN and CDR2 SVGIG (reference sequence). Trimming left V 1 base short and J 4 bases short, with 15 bases between. DNA for the CDR3: TGTGCCTGGAGTGAGGGAGCCTCTAGTCCAGATACGCAGTATTTT. Translation gives CAWSEGASSPDTQYF.

The V and J genes are TRBV4-1 and TRBJ2-7, with D possibly called TRBD1 or TRBD2 (5 bases each). The CDR3 loop spans 14 amino acids. V was pared by 4 bases and J by 0 bases, with 10 bases between. CDR1 and CDR2 (germline): MGHRA, YSYEKL. CDR3 bases: TGCGCCAGCAGCCTAGAGGGGAACTCCTACGAGCAGTACGTC. This codes for CASSLEGNSYEQYV.

The CDR3 bases are TGTGCCAGCAGCCAATGGGCAGGGAACACCGGGGAGCTGTTTTTT. Its translation: CASSQWAGNTGELFF. The rearrangement joins TRBV14 to TRBJ2-2; no firm D call. Trimming shortened V by 2 bases and J by 1 base, and 8 bases separated the two germline ends. This CDR3 has 15 amino acids. Per germline, CDR1 SGHDN and CDR2 FVKESK.

The V and J genes are TRBV2 and TRBJ1-6; a weak D match, TRBD1 (6 bases). The CDR3 covers 13 residues. V lost 2 bases and J 8 bases, leaving 7 bases between the germline ends. The germline V gene has CDR1 SNHLY and CDR2 FYNNEI. The CDR3 loop is CASSERTDSPLHF. The CDR3 DNA is TGTGCCAGCAGTGAACGGACAGATTCACCCCTCCACTTT.

The J gene is TRBJ2-7, the V gene TRBV12-3 or TRBV12-4; TRBD2 might be the D (5 bases). V lost 1 base and J lost 6, with 7 bases in between. The CDR3 has 12 amino acids. The CDR3 nucleotides are TGTGCCAGCAGTTTAGGTGGAGGCGAGCAGTACTTC. This codes for CASSLGGGEQYF.

This clonotype was observed a few times. The V gene is TRBV29-1, the J gene TRBJ2-7, with D possibly matching TRBD1 (6 bases). Trimming shortened V by 0 bases and J by 2 bases, and 11 bases separated the two germline ends. The CDR3 covers 14 residues. Germline values: CDR1 SQVTM, CDR2 ANQGSEA. The CDR3 region is CSVEEIQGTYEQYF. The CDR3 DNA is TGCAGCGTTGAAGAGATACAGGGAACCTACGAGCAGTACTTC.

This chain uses TRBV7-9 with TRBJ2-7; 8 nucleotides line up with TRBD1. This CDR3 comprises 13 residues. Germline V gives CDR1 SEHNR, CDR2 FQNEAQ (reference sequence). The V segment lost 8 bases and the J segment 0 bases; nucleotides outside the gene matches: 3. CDR3: CASDRGSSYEQYV. CDR3 bases: TGTGCCAGCGACAGGGGAAGCTCCTACGAGCAGTACGTC.

This clonotype was seen a handful of times. The chain has TRBV25-1 and TRBJ1-2; TRBD1 matches at 11 bases. Germline assignment: CDR1 MGHDK and CDR2 SYGVNS. The ends lost 4 bases at V and 4 bases at J; junction bases unmatched: 2. The CDR3 spans 14 residues. The CDR3 loop is CASSGTGGFYGYTF. The DNA for the CDR3 is TGTGCCAGCAGTGGGACAGGGGGCTTCTATGGCTACACCTTC.

The chain carries TRBV19 and TRBJ2-2; perhaps TRBD1 as D (5 bases). This CDR3 region has 17 residues. CDR1 and CDR2 (germline): LNHDA, SQIVND (reference sequence). V lost 2 bases and J 0 bases, leaving 13 bases between the germline ends. The CDR3 region has the DNA TGTGCCAGTAGTATACCGACAGCTGACCCGAACACCGGGGAGCTGTTTTTT. Translation: CASSIPTADPNTGELFF.

This clonotype was counted only a few times. The DNA of the CDR3 is TGCGCCAGCAGCTTAAGGATACTAGCGGGGGGCCCAGAGACCCAGTACTTC. It specifies CASSLRILAGGPETQYF. This rearrangement joins TRBV5-1 to TRBJ2-5; TRBD2 aligns across 12 bases. J gave up 4 bases and V 2 bases, and 9 bases lay outside the gene matches. Germline CDR1 is SGHRS and CDR2 is YFSETQ. The CDR3 totals 17 residues.

The chain carries TRBV5-5 and TRBJ2-1, with a tentative D call TRBD2 (7 bases). Germline loops: CDR1 SGHKS, CDR2 YYEKEE (reference sequence). V was pared by 4 bases and J by 4 bases, with 18 bases between. This CDR3 spans 16 amino acids. The CDR3 sequence is CASSKIPGEGYNEQFF. The DNA of the CDR3 is TGTGCCAGCAGCAAGATTCCAGGGGAGGGGTACAATGAGCAGTTCTTC.

In DNA, the CDR3 is TGTGCCAGCAGTTACCAGCTCTCTGGAAACACCATATATTTT. Translation: CASSYQLSGNTIYF. This sequence joins TRBV6-6 and TRBJ1-3, with D unclear. The CDR3 loop spans 14 amino acids. Germline-derived CDR1 and CDR2 are MNHNY and SVGAGI (reference sequence). The ends were cut back, 2 bases at V and 0 bases at J, with 5 bases in the middle.

This clonotype was found a few times. The chain joins TRBV4-1 to TRBJ2-1; D possibly corresponds to TRBD2 (6 bases). Germline V gene data show CDR1 as MGHRA and CDR2 as YSYEKL. There are 14 residues in the CDR3. The V end was cut by 1 base, the J end by 9 bases, with 13 bases between. In DNA form, the CDR3 reads TGCGCCAGCAGCCAAGTGGGTCGGGGAGGTGAGCAGTTCTTC. Its protein product is CASSQVGRGGEQFF.

The chain links TRBV11-2 to TRBJ2-1, with D maybe TRBD2 (5 bases). Looked up from germline, CDR1 is SGHAT and CDR2 is FQNNGV. Deletions cut 4 bases from V and 5 bases from J, with 9 bases between. The length of the CDR3 is 13 residues. The CDR3 sequence: CASSSLGDNEQFF. DNA for the CDR3: TGTGCCAGCAGCTCCCTCGGGGACAATGAGCAGTTCTTC.

In this sample, this clonotype turned up a few times. The DNA for the CDR3 is TGTGCCAGCAGCCAAGAGGGTGGCGGGGGGGCAGCCGGGGAGCTGTTTTTT. This gives the protein CASSQEGGGGAAGELFF. V is TRBV4-2 and J is TRBJ2-2, with 9 positions matching TRBD2. V was clipped by 0 bases and J by 6 bases; unmatched bases: 8. Germline V lookup: CDR1 LGHNA, CDR2 YNFKEQ. The CDR3 is 17 residues long.

The chain uses TRBV7-9 and TRBJ2-7; TRBD2 agrees at 7 bases. Looked up from germline, CDR1 is SEHNR and CDR2 is FQNEAQ (reference sequence). The CDR3 is 15 amino acids. J gave up 3 bases and V 3 bases, and 8 bases lay outside the gene matches. CDR3 residues: CASSFLGGGVYEQYV. The CDR3 nucleotides read TGTGCCAGCAGCTTCCTCGGCGGGGGAGTCTACGAGCAGTACGTC.

The rearrangement joins TRBV5-1 to TRBJ2-1; D is ambiguous. The CDR3 extends over 15 amino acids. Trimming cost V 0 bases and J 3 bases, with 10 bases left between them. Germline CDR1 SGHRS, CDR2 YFSETQ. CDR3 in amino acids: CASSLASWSYNEQFF. The CDR3 region has the DNA TGCGCCAGCAGCTTGGCCTCTTGGAGCTACAATGAGCAGTTCTTC.

CDR3 sequence: CSVEDPWEGTEAFF. In nucleotides, the CDR3 is TGCAGCGTTGAAGATCCCTGGGAGGGCACTGAAGCTTTCTTT. The chain combines TRBV29-1 with TRBJ1-1; D remains unclear. The germline V gene has CDR1 SQVTM and CDR2 ANQGSEA. V was cut by 0 bases and J by 4 bases, with 12 bases left in between. The CDR3 spans 14 residues.

Only a few counts were recorded for this clonotype. The gene calls are TRBV4-1 and TRBJ2-5, with 10 bases lining up with TRBD2. Germline trimming cut 2 bases from V and 3 bases from J; bases unmatched to any gene: 3. CDR3 length: 15 residues. From germline, CDR1 is MGHRA and CDR2 YSYEKL. CDR3 loop: CASSQTSGDKETQYF. CDR3 nucleotide sequence: TGCGCCAGCAGCCAAACTAGCGGGGACAAAGAGACCCAGTACTTC.

A few counts support this clonotype. V and J are TRBV6-1 and TRBJ1-2; D gene uncertain. Trimming left V 5 bases short and J 3 bases short, with 10 bases between. CDR3 length equals 13 residues. Germline CDR1 reads MNHNS; CDR2 reads SASEGT. The CDR3 sequence is CASSTRRDYGYTF. Here the CDR3 DNA reads TGTGCCAGCAGTACCCGACGGGACTATGGCTACACCTTC.

This clonotype showed up just a few times. This chain uses TRBV4-1 with TRBJ2-5; TRBD2 matches 8 bases. Looked up from germline, CDR1 is MGHRA and CDR2 is YSYEKL. This CDR3 region has 14 residues. Trimming took 1 base from V and 5 from J; bases not matched to a gene: 3. CDR3 sequence (DNA): TGCGCCAGCAGCCAAGTTGGACTAGCTGAGACCCAGTACTTC. Translation: CASSQVGLAETQYF.

This clonotype was detected a few times. This chain connects TRBV4-3 to TRBJ2-2; 9 positions match TRBD1. The CDR3 spans 16 residues. Germline assignment: CDR1 LGHNA and CDR2 YSLEER. V lost 0 bases and J lost 5; bases outside the gene matches: 4. This chain's CDR3 is CASSQDGTGKTGELFF. The CDR3 DNA sequence: TGCGCCAGCAGCCAAGATGGGACAGGGAAAACCGGGGAGCTGTTTTTT.